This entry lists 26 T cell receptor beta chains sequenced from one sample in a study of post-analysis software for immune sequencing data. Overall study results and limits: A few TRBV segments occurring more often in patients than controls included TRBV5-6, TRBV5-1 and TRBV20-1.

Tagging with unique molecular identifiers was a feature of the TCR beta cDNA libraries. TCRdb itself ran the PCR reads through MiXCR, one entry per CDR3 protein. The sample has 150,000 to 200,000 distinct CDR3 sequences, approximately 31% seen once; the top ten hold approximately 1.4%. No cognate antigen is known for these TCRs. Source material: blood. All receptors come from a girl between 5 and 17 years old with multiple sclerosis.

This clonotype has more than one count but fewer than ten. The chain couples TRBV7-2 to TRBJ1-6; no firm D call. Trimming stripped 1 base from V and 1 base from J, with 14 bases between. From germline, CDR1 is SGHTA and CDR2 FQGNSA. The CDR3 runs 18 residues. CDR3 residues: CASSLEGAFRSYNSPLHF. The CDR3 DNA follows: TGTGCCAGCAGCTTAGAAGGTGCCTTTAGGTCCTATAATTCACCCCTCCACTTT.

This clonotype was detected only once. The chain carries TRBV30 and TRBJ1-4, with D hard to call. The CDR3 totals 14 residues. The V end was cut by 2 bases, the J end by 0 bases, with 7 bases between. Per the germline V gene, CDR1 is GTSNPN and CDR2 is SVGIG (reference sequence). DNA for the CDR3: TGTGCCTGGAGTAGGGATGCAACTAATGAAAAACTGTTTTTT. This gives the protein CAWSRDATNEKLFF.

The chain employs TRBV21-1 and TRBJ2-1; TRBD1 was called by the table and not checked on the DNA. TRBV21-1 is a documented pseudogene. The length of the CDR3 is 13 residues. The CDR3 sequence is CAVGPDIHNEQFF. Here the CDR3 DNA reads TGTGCCGTCGGACCGGACATTCACAATGAGCAGTTCTTC.

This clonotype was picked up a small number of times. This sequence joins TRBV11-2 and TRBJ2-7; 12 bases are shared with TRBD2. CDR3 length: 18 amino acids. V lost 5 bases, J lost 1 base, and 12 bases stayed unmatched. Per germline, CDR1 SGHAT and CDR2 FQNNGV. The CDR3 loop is CASSKRTVLAGGSYEQYF. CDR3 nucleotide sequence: TGTGCCAGCAGCAAAAGGACGGTACTAGCGGGAGGTTCCTACGAGCAGTACTTC. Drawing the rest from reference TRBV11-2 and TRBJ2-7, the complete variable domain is EAGVAQSPRYKIIEKRQSVAFWCNPISGHATLYWYQQILGQGPKLLIQFQNNGVVDDSQLPKDRFSAERLKGVDSTLKIQPAKLEDSAVYLCASSKRTVLAGGSYEQYFGPGTRLTVT.

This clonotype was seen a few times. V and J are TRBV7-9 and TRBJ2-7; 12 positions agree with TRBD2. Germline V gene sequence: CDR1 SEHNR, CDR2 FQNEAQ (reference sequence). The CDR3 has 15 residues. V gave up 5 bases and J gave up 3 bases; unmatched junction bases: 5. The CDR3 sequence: CASSRTTSGSYEQYF. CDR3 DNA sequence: TGTGCCAGCAGCCGTACGACTAGCGGGAGCTACGAGCAGTACTTC.

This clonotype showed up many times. This CDR3 reads CASSQGTSGSLTHEQFF. The CDR3 DNA sequence: TGTGCCAGCAGCCAAGGGACTAGCGGGAGTCTCACTCATGAGCAGTTCTTC. The chain recombines TRBV7-6 with TRBJ2-1, with 14 bases identical to TRBD2. The CDR3 length is 17 residues. Germline-derived CDR1 and CDR2 are SGHVS and FNYEAQ. V dropped 5 bases and J dropped 8; count of bases not matched to a gene: 11. The variable domain in full, completed from reference TRBV7-6 and TRBJ2-1, reads GAGVSQSPRYKVTKRGQDVALRCDPISGHVSLYWYRQALGQGPEFLTYFNYEAQQDKSGLPNDRFSAERPEGSISTLTIQRTEQRDSAMYRCASSQGTSGSLTHEQFFGPGTRLTVL.

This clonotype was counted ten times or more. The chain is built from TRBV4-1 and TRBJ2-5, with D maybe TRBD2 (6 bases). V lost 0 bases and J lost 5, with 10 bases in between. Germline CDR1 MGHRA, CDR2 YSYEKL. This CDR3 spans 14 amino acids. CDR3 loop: CASSQDRLAETQYF. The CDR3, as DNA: TGCGCCAGCAGCCAAGATCGGCTAGCGGAGACCCAGTACTTC.

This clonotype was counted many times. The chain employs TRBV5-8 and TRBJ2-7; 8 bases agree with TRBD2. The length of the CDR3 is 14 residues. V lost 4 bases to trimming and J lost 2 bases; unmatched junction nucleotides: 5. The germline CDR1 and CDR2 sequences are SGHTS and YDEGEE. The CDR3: CASSRGSGTYEQYF. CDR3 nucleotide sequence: TGTGCCAGCAGCCGTGGTAGCGGGACCTACGAGCAGTACTTC. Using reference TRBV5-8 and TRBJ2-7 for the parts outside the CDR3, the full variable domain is EAGVTQSPTHLIKTRGQQATLRCSPISGHTSVYWYQQALGLGLQFLLWYDEGEERNRGNFPPRFSGRQFPNYSSELNVNALELEDSALYLCASSRGSGTYEQYFGPGTRLTVT.

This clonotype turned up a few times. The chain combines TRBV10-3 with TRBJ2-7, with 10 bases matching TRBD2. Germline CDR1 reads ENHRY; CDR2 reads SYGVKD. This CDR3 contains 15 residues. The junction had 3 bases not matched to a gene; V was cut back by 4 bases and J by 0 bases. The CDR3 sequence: CAISGGTSDSYEQYF. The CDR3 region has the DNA TGTGCCATCAGTGGGGGGACTAGCGACTCCTACGAGCAGTACTTC.

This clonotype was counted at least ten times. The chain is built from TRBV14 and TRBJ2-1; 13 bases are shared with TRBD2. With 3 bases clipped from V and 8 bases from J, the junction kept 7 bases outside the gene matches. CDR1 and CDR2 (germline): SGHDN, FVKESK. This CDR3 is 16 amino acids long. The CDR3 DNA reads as TGTGCCAGCAGCCAGGATACTAGCGGGAGGGCGGATGAGCAGTTCTTC. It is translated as CASSQDTSGRADEQFF.

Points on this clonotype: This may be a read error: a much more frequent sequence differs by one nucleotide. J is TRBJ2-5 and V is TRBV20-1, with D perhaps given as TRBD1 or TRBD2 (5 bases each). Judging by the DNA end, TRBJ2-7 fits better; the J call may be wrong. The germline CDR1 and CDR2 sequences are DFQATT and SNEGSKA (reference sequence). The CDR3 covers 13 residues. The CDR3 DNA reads TGCAGTGCTAGAGGGCAGAGGGGTTACGAGCAGTACTTC. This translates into CSARGQRGYEQYF.

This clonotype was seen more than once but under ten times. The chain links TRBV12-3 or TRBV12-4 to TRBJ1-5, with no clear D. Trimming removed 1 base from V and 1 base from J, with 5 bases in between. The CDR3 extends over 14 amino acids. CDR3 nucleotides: TGTGCCAGCAGTTTAGAACTGAGCAATCAGCCCCAGCATTTT. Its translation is CASSLELSNQPQHF.

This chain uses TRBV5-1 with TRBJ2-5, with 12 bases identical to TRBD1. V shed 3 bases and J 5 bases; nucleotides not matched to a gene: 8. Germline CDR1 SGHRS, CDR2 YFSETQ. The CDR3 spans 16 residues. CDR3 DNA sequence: TGCGCCAGCAGCTCAACCGGGACAGGGGGCGAGGAGACCCAGTACTTC. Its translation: CASSSTGTGGEETQYF.

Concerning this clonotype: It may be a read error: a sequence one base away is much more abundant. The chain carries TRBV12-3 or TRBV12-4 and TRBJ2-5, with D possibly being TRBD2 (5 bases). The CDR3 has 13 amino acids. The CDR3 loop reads CVSSPTPGKTQYF. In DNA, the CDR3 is TGTGTCAGCAGTCCTACCCCCGGGAAAACCCAGTACTTC.

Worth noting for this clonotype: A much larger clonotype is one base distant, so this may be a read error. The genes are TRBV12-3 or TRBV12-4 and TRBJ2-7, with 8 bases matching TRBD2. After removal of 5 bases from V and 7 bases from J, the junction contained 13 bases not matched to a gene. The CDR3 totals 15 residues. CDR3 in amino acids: CASSTGGGLYNEQYF. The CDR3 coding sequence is TGTGCCAGCAGTACGGGAGGGGGGCTTTACAATGAGCAGTACTTC.

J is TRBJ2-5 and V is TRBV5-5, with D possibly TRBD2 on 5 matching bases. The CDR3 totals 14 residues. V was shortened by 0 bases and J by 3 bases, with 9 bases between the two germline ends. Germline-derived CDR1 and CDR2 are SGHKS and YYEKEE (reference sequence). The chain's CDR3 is CASSLVWREETQYF. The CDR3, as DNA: TGTGCCAGCAGCTTGGTGTGGCGGGAAGAGACCCAGTACTTC.

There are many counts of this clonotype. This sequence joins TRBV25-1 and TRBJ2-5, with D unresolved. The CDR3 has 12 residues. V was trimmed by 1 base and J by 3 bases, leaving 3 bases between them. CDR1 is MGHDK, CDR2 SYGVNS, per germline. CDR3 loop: CASSESEETQYF. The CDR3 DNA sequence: TGTGCCAGCAGTGAATCTGAAGAGACCCAGTACTTC.

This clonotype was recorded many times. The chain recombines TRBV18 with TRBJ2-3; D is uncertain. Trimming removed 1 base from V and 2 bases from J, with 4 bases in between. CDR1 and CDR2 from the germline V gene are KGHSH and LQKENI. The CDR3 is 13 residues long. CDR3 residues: CASSPRLTDTQYF. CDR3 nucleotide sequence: TGTGCCAGCTCACCACGGCTCACAGATACGCAGTATTTT.

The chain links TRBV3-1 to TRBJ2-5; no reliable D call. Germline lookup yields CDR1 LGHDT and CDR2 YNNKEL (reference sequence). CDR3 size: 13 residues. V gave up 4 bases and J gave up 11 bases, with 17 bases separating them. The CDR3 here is CASSPRLANEQYF. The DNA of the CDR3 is TGTGCCAGCAGCCCCCGACTGGCGAATGAGCAGTACTTC.

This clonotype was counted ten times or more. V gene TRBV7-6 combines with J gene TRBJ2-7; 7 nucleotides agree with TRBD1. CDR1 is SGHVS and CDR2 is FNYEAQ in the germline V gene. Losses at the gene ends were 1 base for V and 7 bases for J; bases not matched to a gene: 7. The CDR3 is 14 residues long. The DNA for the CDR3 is TGTGCCAGCAGCTTAGTCAGGGGGTCAGGGGAGCAGTACTTC. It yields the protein CASSLVRGSGEQYF.

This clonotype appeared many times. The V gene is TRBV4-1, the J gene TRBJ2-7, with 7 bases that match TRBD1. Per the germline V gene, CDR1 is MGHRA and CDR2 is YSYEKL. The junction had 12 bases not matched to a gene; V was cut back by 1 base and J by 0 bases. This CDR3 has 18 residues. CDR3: CASSQVSLIQGISYEQYF. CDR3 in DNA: TGCGCCAGCAGCCAAGTCTCACTAATACAGGGGATCTCCTACGAGCAGTACTTC.

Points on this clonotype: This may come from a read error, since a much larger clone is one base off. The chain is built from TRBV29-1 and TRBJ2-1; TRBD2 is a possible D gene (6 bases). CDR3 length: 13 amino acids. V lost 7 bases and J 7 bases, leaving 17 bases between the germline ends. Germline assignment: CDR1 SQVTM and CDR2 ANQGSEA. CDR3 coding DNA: TGCAGCGCCGGGACTCTTGGGCGGAATGAGCAGTTCTTC. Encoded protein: CSAGTLGRNEQFF.

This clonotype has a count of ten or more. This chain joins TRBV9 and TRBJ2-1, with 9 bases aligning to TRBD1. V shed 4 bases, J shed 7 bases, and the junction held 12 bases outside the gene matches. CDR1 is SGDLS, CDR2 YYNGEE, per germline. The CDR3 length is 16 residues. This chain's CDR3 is CASSIWGGTGSNEQFF. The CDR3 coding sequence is TGTGCCAGCAGCATCTGGGGGGGGACAGGGTCTAATGAGCAGTTCTTC. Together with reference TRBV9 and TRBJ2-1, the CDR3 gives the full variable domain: DSGVTQTPKHLITATGQRVTLRCSPRSGDLSVYWYQQSLDQGLQFLIQYYNGEERAKGNILERFSAQQFPDLHSELNLSSLELGDSALYFCASSIWGGTGSNEQFFGPGTRLTVL.

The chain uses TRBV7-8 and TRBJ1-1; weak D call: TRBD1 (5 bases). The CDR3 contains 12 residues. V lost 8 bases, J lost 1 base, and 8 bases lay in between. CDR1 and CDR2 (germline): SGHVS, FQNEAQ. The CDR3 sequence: CASGTGNTEAFF. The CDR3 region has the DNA TGTGCCAGCGGCACAGGGAACACTGAAGCTTTCTTT.

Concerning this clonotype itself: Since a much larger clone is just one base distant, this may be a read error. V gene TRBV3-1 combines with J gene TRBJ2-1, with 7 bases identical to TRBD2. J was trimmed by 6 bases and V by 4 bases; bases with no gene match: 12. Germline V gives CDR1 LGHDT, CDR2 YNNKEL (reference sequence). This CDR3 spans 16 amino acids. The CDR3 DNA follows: TGTGCCAGCAGCCCCTCGGGACTAAGAACCCTCAATGAGCAGTTCTTC. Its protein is CASSPSGLRTLNEQFF.

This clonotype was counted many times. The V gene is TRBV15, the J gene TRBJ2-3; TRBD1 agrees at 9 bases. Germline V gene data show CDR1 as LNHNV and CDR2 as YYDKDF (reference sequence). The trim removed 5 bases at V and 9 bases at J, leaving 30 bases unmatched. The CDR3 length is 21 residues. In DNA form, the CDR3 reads TGTGCCACCAGCTCCCTTCCGGGGACAGGGCTAATTGAGTCTCAGATGTGGACGCAGTATTTT. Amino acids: CATSSLPGTGLIESQMWTQYF.